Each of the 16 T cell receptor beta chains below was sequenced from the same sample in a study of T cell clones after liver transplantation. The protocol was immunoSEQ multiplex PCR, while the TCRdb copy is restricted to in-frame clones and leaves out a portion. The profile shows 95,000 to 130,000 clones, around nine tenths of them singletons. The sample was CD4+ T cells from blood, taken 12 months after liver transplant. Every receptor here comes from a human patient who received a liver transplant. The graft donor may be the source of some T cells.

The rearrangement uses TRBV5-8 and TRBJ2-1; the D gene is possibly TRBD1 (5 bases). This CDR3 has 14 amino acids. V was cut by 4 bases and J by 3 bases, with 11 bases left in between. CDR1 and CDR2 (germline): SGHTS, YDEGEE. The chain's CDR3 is CASSQDTDYNEQFF. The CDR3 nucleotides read TGTGCCAGCAGCCAGGACACAGACTACAATGAGCAGTTCTTC.

The CDR3, as DNA: TGCGCCAGCAGCCCCTCTAGCGGGAGGGCCCAAGAGACCCAGTACTTC. Protein sequence: CASSPSSGRAQETQYF. The gene calls are TRBV4-1 and TRBJ2-5; 12 bases are a match to TRBD2. Germline CDR1 MGHRA, CDR2 YSYEKL. The trim removed 4 bases at V and 1 base at J, leaving 4 bases unmatched. The CDR3 has 16 amino acids.

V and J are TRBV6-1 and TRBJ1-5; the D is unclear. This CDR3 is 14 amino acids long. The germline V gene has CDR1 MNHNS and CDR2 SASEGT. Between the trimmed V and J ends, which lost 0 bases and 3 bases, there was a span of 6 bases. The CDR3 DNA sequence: TGTGCCAGCAGTGAAGCCCCGTTCAATCAGCCCCAGCATTTT. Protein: CASSEAPFNQPQHF.

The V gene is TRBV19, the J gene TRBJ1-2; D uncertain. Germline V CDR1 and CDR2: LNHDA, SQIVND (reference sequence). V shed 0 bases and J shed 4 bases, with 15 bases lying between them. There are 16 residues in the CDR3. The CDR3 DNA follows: TGTGCCAGTAGTATAGACCCCCGGACGGCTCCCTATGGCTACACCTTC. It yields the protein CASSIDPRTAPYGYTF.

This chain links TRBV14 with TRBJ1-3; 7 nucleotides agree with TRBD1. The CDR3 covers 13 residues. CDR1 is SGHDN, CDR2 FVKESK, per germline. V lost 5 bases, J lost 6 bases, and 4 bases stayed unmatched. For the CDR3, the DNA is TGTGCCAGCAGCAACGACAGGGTAAACACCATATATTTT. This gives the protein CASSNDRVNTIYF.

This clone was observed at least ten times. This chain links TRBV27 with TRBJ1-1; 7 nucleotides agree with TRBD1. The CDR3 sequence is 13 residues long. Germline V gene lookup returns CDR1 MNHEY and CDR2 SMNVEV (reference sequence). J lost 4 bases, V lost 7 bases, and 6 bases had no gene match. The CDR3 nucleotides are TGTGCCAGCATGGAACAGGGGTTCACTGAAGCTTTCTTT. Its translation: CASMEQGFTEAFF.

The CDR3 DNA reads as TGTGCCAGTAGTCTCGGCCAAGAGACCCAGTACTTC. Its protein product is CASSLGQETQYF. The chain combines TRBV19 with TRBJ2-5, with no clear D. CDR3 length: 12 amino acids. V was trimmed by 5 bases and J by 1 base, leaving 5 bases between them. Looked up from germline, CDR1 is LNHDA and CDR2 is SQIVND (reference sequence).

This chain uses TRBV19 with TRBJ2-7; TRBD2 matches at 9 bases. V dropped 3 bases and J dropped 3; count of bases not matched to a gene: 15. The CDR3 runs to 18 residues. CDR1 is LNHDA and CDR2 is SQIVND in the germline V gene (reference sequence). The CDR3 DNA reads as TGTGCCAGTAGTATGAGGCTAGCGGGCGGGGGGGTATTCTACGAGCAGTACTTC. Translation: CASSMRLAGGGVFYEQYF.

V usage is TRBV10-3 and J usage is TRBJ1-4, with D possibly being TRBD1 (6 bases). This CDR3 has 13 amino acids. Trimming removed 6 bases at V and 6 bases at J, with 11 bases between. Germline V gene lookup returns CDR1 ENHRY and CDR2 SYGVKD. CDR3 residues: CAISGTYDEKLFF. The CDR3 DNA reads TGTGCCATCAGCGGGACATATGATGAAAAACTGTTTTTT.

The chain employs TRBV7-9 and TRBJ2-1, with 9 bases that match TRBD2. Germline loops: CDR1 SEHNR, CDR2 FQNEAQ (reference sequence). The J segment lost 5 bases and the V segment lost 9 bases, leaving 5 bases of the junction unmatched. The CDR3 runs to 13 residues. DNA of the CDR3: TGTGCCAGTTCAAGCGGGGGGAACAATGAGCAGTTCTTC. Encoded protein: CASSSGGNNEQFF.

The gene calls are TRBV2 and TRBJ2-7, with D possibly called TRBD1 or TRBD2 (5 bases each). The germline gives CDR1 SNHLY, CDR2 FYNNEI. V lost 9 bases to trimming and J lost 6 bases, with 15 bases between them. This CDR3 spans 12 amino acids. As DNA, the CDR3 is TGTGCCAGTAACCCGGGACGGACCGAGCAGTACTTC. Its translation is CASNPGRTEQYF.

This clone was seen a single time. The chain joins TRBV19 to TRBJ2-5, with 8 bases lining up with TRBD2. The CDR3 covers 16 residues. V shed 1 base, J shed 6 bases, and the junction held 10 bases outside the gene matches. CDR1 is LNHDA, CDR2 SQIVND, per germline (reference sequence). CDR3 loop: CASSIGPAGAPQTQYF. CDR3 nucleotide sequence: TGTGCCAGTAGTATAGGGCCAGCGGGAGCCCCTCAGACCCAGTACTTC.

The CDR3 loop is CASSLYRGGTYNEQFF. In DNA form, the CDR3 reads TGTGCCAGCAGCTTATATCGCGGGGGGACCTACAATGAGCAGTTCTTC. V gene TRBV7-2 combines with J gene TRBJ2-1, with 8 bases fitting TRBD2. The CDR3 covers 16 residues. Germline assignment: CDR1 SGHTA and CDR2 FQGNSA. Trimming at V came to 2 bases and at J to 2 bases, leaving 5 bases not matched to a gene.

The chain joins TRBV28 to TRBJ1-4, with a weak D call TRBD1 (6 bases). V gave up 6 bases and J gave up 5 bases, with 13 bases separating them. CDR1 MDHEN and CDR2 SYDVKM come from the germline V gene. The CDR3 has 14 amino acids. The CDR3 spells CASSPGGANEKLFF. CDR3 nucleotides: TGTGCCAGCAGCCCGGGGGGGGCGAATGAAAAACTGTTTTTT.

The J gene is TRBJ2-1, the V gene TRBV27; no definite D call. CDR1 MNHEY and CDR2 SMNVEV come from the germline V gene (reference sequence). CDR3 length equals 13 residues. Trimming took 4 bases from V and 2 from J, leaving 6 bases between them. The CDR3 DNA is TGTGCCAGCAGTTCGGCCCCCTACAATGAGCAGTTCTTC. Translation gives CASSSAPYNEQFF.

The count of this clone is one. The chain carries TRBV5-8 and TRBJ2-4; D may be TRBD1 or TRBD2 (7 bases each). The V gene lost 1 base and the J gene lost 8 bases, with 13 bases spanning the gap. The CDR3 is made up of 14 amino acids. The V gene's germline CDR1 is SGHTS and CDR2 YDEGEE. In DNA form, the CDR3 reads TGTGCCAGCAGCTTGTTACAGGGGAGGGACATTCAGTACTTC. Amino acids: CASSLLQGRDIQYF.